This T cell receptor beta chain was identified in a study of OX40 agonist ivuxolimab in advanced cancers. The germline V gene encodes CDR1 ENHRY and CDR2 SYGVKD. The CDR3 spans 12 residues. The junction had 3 bases not matched to a gene; V was cut back by 10 bases and J by 0 bases. Details on this clone: The target antigen is unknown.

TCRdb's copy holds only in-frame clones and misses some; the assay was immunoSEQ multiplex PCR. Of tens of thousands of clones in the sample, around 89% are singletons; the top ten hold over 0.55%. Autoimmune disease history or systemic immunosuppression led to patient exclusion. Sampling times: baseline, cycle 4 day 1, cycle 7 day 1. Findings of the study overall: Partial responders at 0.1-3.0 mg/kg had among the lowest clonal expansion. Relative to CD4+ cells, CD8+ T cells on average had more expanded clones.

This TCR came from an adult with an advanced solid tumor such as melanoma, head and neck, liver or kidney cancer. Source: CD4+ or CD8+ T cells sorted from blood, taken in a trial of the OX40 agonist ivuxolimab. The chain is built from TRBV10-3 and TRBJ2-7, with TRBD2 matching over 7 bases. Written as DNA, the CDR3 is TGTGCCACAGGCGGGAGCTCCTACGAGCAGTACTTC. It is translated as CATGGSSYEQYF.